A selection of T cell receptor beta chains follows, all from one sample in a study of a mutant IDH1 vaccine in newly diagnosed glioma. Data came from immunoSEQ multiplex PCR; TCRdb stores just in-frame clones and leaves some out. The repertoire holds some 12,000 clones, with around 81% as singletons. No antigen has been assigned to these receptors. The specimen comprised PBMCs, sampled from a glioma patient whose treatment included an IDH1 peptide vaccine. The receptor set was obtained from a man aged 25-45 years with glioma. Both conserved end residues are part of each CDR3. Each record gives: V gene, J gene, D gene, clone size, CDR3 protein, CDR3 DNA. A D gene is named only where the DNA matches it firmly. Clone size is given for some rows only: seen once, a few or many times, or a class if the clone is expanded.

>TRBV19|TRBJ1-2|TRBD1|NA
CASRNRDSRMYLTF
TGTGCCAGTAGGAACCGGGACAGCCGTATGTACCTCACCTTC
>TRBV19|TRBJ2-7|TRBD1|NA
CASSPQGAVYEQYF
TGTGCCAGTAGTCCACAGGGGGCTGTCTACGAGCAGTACTTC
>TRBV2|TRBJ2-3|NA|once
CASSPGEGSTQYF
TGTGCCAGCAGCCCAGGGGAGGGCAGTACGCAGTATTTT
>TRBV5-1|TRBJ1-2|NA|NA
CASSPDGTIFYGYTF
TGCGCCAGCAGCCCCGACGGGACAATTTTCTATGGCTACACCTTC
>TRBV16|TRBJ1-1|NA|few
CASSSKEGPMNTEAFF
TGTGCCAGCAGCTCCAAGGAGGGACCTATGAACACTGAAGCTTTCTTT
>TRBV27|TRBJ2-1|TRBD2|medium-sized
CASSPGRLAGYNEQFF
TGTGCCAGCAGTCCCGGCCGACTAGCGGGGTACAATGAGCAGTTCTTC
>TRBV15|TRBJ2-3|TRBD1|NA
CATTRDRVQTDTQYF
TGTGCCACGACTAGGGACAGGGTCCAAACAGATACGCAGTATTTT
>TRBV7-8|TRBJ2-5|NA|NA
CASSLFRLARETQYF
TGTGCCAGCAGCTTATTTCGGCTAGCAAGAGAGACCCAGTACTTC
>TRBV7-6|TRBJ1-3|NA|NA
CASSRLTLSGNTIYF
TGTGCCAGCAGCCGTCTGACACTTTCTGGAAACACCATATATTTT
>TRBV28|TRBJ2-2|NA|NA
CASTLGEAGELFF
TGTGCCAGCACCCTGGGGGAGGCCGGGGAGCTGTTTTTT
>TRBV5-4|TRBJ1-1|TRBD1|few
CASTRPGTVEAFF
TGTGCCAGCACCAGACCGGGGACAGTTGAAGCTTTCTTT
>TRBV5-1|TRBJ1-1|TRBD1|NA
CASSRGQGVLSDTEAFF
TGCGCCAGCAGCAGGGGACAGGGGGTCTTATCGGACACTGAAGCTTTCTTT
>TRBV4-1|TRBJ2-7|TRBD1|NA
CASSPGQGAYEQYF
TGCGCCAGCAGCCCGGGACAGGGGGCCTACGAGCAGTACTTC
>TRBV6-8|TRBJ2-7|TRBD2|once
CASSTTGTLAAVGYEQYF
TGTGCCAGCAGTACGACAGGAACACTAGCGGCGGTAGGATACGAGCAGTACTTC
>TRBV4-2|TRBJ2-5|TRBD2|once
CASSQPIAGHQETQYF
TGTGCCAGCAGCCAGCCCATAGCGGGACATCAAGAGACCCAGTACTTC
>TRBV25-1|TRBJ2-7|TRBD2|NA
CASTPAGGPGEQYF
TGTGCCAGCACCCCAGCGGGAGGGCCCGGCGAGCAGTACTTC
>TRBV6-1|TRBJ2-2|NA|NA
CASRIGGHAGELFF
TGTGCCAGCAGAATAGGGGGACACGCCGGGGAGCTGTTTTTT
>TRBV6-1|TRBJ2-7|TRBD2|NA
CASSGGRLAGSGLYEQYF
TGTGCCAGCAGTGGGGGCAGACTAGCGGGCTCCGGGCTCTACGAGCAGTACTTC
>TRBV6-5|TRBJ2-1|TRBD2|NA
CASSSGTSIYEQFF
TGTGCCAGCAGTTCCGGGACTAGCATCTATGAGCAGTTCTTC
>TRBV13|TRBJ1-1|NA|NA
CASSGENTEAFF
TGTGCCAGCAGCGGGGAGAACACTGAAGCTTTCTTT
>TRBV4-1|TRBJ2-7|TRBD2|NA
CASSQYSGRFYEQYF
TGCGCCAGCAGCCAATATAGCGGGAGGTTCTACGAGCAGTACTTC
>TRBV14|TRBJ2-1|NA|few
CASSPGGSEQFF
TGTGCCAGCAGCCCAGGGGGGAGTGAGCAGTTCTTC
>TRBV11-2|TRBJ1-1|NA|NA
CASSLWGQVNTEAFF
TGTGCCAGCAGCTTATGGGGGCAGGTGAACACTGAAGCTTTCTTT
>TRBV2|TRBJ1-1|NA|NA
CASRSGNTEAFF
TGTGCCAGCAGATCAGGGAACACTGAAGCTTTCTTT
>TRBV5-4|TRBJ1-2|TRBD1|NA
CASSQIQGRFYGYTF
TGTGCCAGCAGCCAAATACAGGGGAGGTTCTATGGCTACACCTTC
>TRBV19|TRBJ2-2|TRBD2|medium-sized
CASSIDIAGGGTGELFF
TGTGCCAGTAGTATAGATATAGCGGGGGGAGGAACCGGGGAGCTGTTTTTT
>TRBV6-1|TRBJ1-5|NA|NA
CASSEGGDRKPQHF
TGTGCCAGCAGTGAAGGGGGTGACCGAAAGCCCCAGCATTTT
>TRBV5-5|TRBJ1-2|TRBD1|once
CASSLGTGNSGYTF
TGTGCCAGCAGCTTGGGGACAGGGAACTCTGGCTACACCTTC
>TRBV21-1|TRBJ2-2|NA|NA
CASSKQGQGVGELFF
TGTGCCAGCAGCAAACAGGGCCAGGGGGTCGGGGAGCTGTTTTTT
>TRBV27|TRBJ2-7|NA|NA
CASSLKDNYEQYF
TGTGCCAGCAGTTTAAAGGACAATTACGAGCAGTACTTC
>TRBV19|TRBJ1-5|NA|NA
CASSPLAGDQPQHF
TGTGCCAGTAGTCCACTGGCAGGGGACCAGCCCCAGCATTTT
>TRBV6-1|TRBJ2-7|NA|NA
CASSEQGTLSYEQYF
TGTGCCAGCAGTGAACAGGGGACTCTCTCCTACGAGCAGTACTTC
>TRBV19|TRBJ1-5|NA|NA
CASSIVRGQPQHF
TGTGCCAGTAGTATAGTCCGAGGTCAGCCCCAGCATTTT
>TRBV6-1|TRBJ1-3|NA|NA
CAIQNTFSGNTIYF
TGTGCCATCCAAAATACGTTCTCTGGAAACACCATATATTTT
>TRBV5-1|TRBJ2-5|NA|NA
CASRQQETQYF
TGCGCCAGCCGGCAGCAAGAGACCCAGTACTTC
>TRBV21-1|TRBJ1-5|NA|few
CASSKGADQPQHF
TGTGCCAGCAGCAAGGGGGCAGATCAGCCCCAGCATTTT
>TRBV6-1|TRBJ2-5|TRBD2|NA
CASSPGGVETQYF
TGTGCCAGCAGTCCTGGGGGGGTGGAGACCCAGTACTTC
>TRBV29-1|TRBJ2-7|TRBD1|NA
CSVEERDRVYEQYF
TGCAGCGTTGAAGAGAGGGACAGGGTCTACGAGCAGTACTTC
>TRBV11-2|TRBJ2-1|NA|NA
CASSQGNEQFF
TGTGCCAGCAGTCAAGGCAATGAGCAGTTCTTC